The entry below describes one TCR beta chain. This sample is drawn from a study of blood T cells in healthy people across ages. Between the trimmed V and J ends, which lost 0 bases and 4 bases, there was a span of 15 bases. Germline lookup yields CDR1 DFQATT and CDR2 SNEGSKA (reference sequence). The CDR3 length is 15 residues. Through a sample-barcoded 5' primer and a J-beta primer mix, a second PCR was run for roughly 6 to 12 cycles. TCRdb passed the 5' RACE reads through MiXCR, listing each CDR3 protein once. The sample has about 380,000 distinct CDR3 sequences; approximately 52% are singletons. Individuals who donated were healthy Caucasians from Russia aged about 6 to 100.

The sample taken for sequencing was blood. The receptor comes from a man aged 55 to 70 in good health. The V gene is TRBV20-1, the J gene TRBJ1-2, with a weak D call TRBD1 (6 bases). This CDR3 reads CSARDLRTVSYGYTF. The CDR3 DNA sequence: TGCAGTGCTAGAGATCTGAGGACAGTTTCCTATGGCTACACCTTC.